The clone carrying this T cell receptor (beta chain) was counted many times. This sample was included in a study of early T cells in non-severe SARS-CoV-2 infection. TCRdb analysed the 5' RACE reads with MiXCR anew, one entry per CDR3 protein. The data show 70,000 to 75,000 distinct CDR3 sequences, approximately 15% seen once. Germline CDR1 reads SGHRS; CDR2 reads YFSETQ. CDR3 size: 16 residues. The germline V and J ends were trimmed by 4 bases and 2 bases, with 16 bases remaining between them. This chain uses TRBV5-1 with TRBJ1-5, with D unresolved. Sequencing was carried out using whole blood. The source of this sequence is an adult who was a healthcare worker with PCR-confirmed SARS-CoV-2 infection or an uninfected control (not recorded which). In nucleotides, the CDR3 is TGCGCCAGCAGCCCCGCCGGGCTCCTTGGCAATCAGCCCCAGCATTTT. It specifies CASSPAGLLGNQPQHF. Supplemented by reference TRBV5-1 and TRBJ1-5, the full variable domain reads KAGVTQTPRYLIKTRGQQVTLSCSPISGHRSVSWYQQTPGQGLQFLFEYFSETQRNKGNFPGRFSGRQFSNSRSEMNVSTLELGDSALYLCASSPAGLLGNQPQHFGDGTRLSIL.